Listed below are T cell receptor beta chains from one sample, sequenced in a study of T-cell reconstitution after alpha-beta-depleted transplantation in children. TCRdb re-called the PCR reads through MiXCR, storing one row per CDR3 protein. The sample lists more than 200,000 distinct CDR3 sequences; around 25% were seen once. The sample here was PBMCs, taken before TCRalphabeta/CD19-depleted stem cell transplant. These TCRs come from a girl aged 2 to 9 with Fanconi anemia, due to receive a stem cell transplant. Each CDR3 is given with its conserved first and last residue. D genes are given only for firm matches. Some rows have no size entry. The others give once, few or many, or a class for an expanded clone.

length	size	D	V	J	DNA	CDR3
15	-	-	TRBV11-2	TRBJ2-2	TGTGCCAGCAGCCACTTAGCGCCGAACACCGGGGAGCTGTTTTTT	CASSHLAPNTGELFF
20	-	TRBD2	TRBV28	TRBJ2-3	TGTGCCATCTCGCCCCCTGTGTTACTAGCGGGGGGGTCTTACACAGATACGGAGTATTTT	CAISPPVLLAGGSYTDTEYF
14	many	-	TRBV28	TRBJ2-7	TGTGCCAGCAGCCTAAGGGGGGGGTTCCACGAGCAGTACTTC	CASSLRGGFHEQYF
16	few	-	TRBV20-1	TRBJ2-1	TGCAGTGCTTCACCTAGTACCCTCCATTTATACAATGAGCAGTTCTTC	CSASPSTLHLYNEQFF
14	many	-	TRBV20-1	TRBJ2-2	TGCAGTGCTTTTTATCAGGGAAACACCGGGGAGCTGTTTTTT	CSAFYQGNTGELFF
16	many	-	TRBV7-9	TRBJ2-5	TGTGCCAGCAGCCCTATCCCGGGACGGCAACAAGAGACCCAGTACTTC	CASSPIPGRQQETQYF
13	-	-	TRBV24-1	TRBJ2-5	TGTGCCACCAGTGATGGGTACCAAGAGACCCAGTACTTC	CATSDGYQETQYF
13	-	TRBD1	TRBV29-1	TRBJ2-1	TGCAGCGACGAAACGACAGGGTACAATGAGCAGTTCTTC	CSDETTGYNEQFF
12	-	-	TRBV20-1	TRBJ2-3	TGCAGTGCTAGAACCGCACCAGATACGCAGTATTTT	CSARTAPDTQYF
12	-	-	TRBV7-2	TRBJ2-4	TGTGCCAGCAGCCTCAGTAGGGACATTCAGTACTTC	CASSLSRDIQYF
14	many	-	TRBV13	TRBJ2-7	TGTGCCAGCAGCTTACGGGCAGTGCCCTACGAGCAGTACTTC	CASSLRAVPYEQYF
13	-	-	TRBV4-1	TRBJ2-7	TGCGCCAGCAGCCAAGAAATTGGGCGGGAGCAGTACTTC	CASSQEIGREQYF
11	many	-	TRBV20-1	TRBJ2-7	TGCAGTGCTAGAGATACCCTAGTCAAGTACTTC	CSARDTLVKYF
12	many	-	TRBV2	TRBJ2-5	TGTGCCAGCAGTGAAGAGGGGGAGACCCAGTACTTC	CASSEEGETQYF
15	many	-	TRBV20-1	TRBJ2-5	TGCAGTGCTAGTTCGTTCCTCGGGGGCCGGGAGACCCAGTACTTC	CSASSFLGGRETQYF
15	-	TRBD2	TRBV5-1	TRBJ2-3	TGCGCCAGCAGCCCCGGGACTACGCACACAGATACGCAGTATTTT	CASSPGTTHTDTQYF
14	-	TRBD2	TRBV20-1	TRBJ2-3	TGCAGTGCTAGTGCTAGCGGGGGCACAGATACGCAGTATTTT	CSASASGGTDTQYF
14	many	-	TRBV20-1	TRBJ2-1	TGCAGTGCTAGAGAAATAGCGGAGAGTAATGAGCAGTTCTTC	CSAREIAESNEQFF
18	many	TRBD2	TRBV9	TRBJ2-1	TGTGCCAGCAGCGTCGGACCGGGACTAGCGGACTCTACCAATGAGCAGTTCTTC	CASSVGPGLADSTNEQFF
15	-	-	TRBV10-1	TRBJ1-1	TGCGCCAGCAGTGGAGGGGACCCAGGGGTGAGTGAAGCTTTCTTT	CASSGGDPGVSEAFF
14	few	-	TRBV28	TRBJ2-3	TGTGCCAGCAGACCTCCAGGGCCCGGGGATACGCAGTATTTT	CASRPPGPGDTQYF
14	many	-	TRBV29-1	TRBJ1-1	TGCAGCGTTGAGAAGGCCCCAGGGGACACTGAAGCTTTCTTT	CSVEKAPGDTEAFF
11	-	-	TRBV29-1	TRBJ1-1	TGCAGCGTTGACTTGGGGTTTAGAGCTTTCTTT	CSVDLGFRAFF
19	few	TRBD1	TRBV6-1	TRBJ1-5	TGTGCCAGCAGTGAAGCGCTTGGTATCGGACAGGCCCGCAATCAGCCCCAGCATTTT	CASSEALGIGQARNQPQHF
13	many	TRBD1	TRBV29-1	TRBJ2-7	TGCAGCGTTGAGGGACAGGGGCCCTACGAGCAGTACTTC	CSVEGQGPYEQYF
13	many	-	TRBV20-1	TRBJ2-3	TGCAGTGCTAGAGAAGGGGGAACAGATACGCAGTATTTT	CSAREGGTDTQYF
15	-	TRBD2	TRBV7-3	TRBJ2-7	TGTGCCAGCAGCCCCACGGGACTAGCGGGTTACGAGCAGTACTTC	CASSPTGLAGYEQYF
15	-	TRBD1	TRBV25-1	TRBJ2-7	TGTGCCAGCAGTGAAGGCCGGGACAGGGTCTACGAGCAGTACTTC	CASSEGRDRVYEQYF
12	-	TRBD1	TRBV6-5	TRBJ1-1	TGTGCCAGCAGTTATTCGACAGGGGACGCTTTCTTT	CASSYSTGDAFF
12	few	-	TRBV29-1	TRBJ2-7	TGCAGCGTTGTAATCCCCTCCTACGAGCAGTACTTC	CSVVIPSYEQYF
12	-	-	TRBV20-1	TRBJ2-7	TGCAGTGCTTTTGCGCTTCCCTACGAGCAGTACTTC	CSAFALPYEQYF
11	once	-	TRBV20-1	TRBJ2-1	TGCAGTGCGACGACAAAGGATAAGCAGTTCTTC	CSATTKDKQFF